A selection of T cell receptor beta chains follows, all from one sample in a study of cytotoxic CD8 clonotypes in ibrutinib-treated CLL. Sequencing used immunoSEQ multiplex PCR; TCRdb keeps in-frame clones, though not all of them. The repertoire consists of 25,000 to 35,000 clones, with 85% occurring once and the leading ten covering around 8.5%. The sequences come from PBMCs, collected after 24 months of ibrutinib treatment. The receptors derive from a human donor with chronic lymphocytic leukemia. Each CDR3 is given with its conserved first and last residue. The D gene is left open where the match is weak. The listing skips clone size in some rows; elsewhere it reads once, few, many or a size class.

NA,TRBV7-2,TRBD1,TRBJ1-1,TGTGCCAGCAGCCCCTGGACAGGACACACTGAAGCTTTCTTT,CASSPWTGHTEAFF
NA,TRBV6-6,NA,TRBJ1-2,TGTGCCAGCACCAACCCAGGGACAGGCTACACCTTC,CASTNPGTGYTF
once,TRBV7-6,TRBD1,TRBJ1-2,TGTGCCAGCAGCTTAGGAATAGGGCGACAGGGCGGCCATGGCTACACCTTC,CASSLGIGRQGGHGYTF
NA,TRBV7-9,NA,TRBJ1-6,TGTGCCAGCAGAACCGAAAATAATTCACCCCTCCACTTT,CASRTENNSPLHF
NA,TRBV1,NA,TRBJ1-5,TGCACCAGCAGCCGAGTCCGGACAGAAGGTAAACAGCCCCAGCATTTT,CTSSRVRTEGKQPQHF
NA,TRBV7-3,TRBD2,TRBJ2-2,TGTGCCAGCAGCTCCAGGGGGACTAGCGGGACCGGGGAGCTGTTTTTT,CASSSRGTSGTGELFF
NA,TRBV19,NA,TRBJ1-2,TGTGCCAGTAGTACCTCCTATGGCTACACCTTC,CASSTSYGYTF
NA,TRBV7-6,TRBD2,TRBJ2-2,TGTGCCAGCAGCTTTTGGACTAGCGGGGGGGCGAACACCGGGGAGCTGTTTTTT,CASSFWTSGGANTGELFF
NA,TRBV5-1,NA,TRBJ2-7,TGCGCCAGCAGCTCTCCGATGTTTCCGGGACTGTCCTTTTACGAGCAGTACTTC,CASSSPMFPGLSFYEQYF
NA,TRBV9,TRBD2,TRBJ2-1,TGTGCCAGCAGCACGGGACTAGCGGGTCCTAAAACGGGGGATGAGCAGTTCTTC,CASSTGLAGPKTGDEQFF